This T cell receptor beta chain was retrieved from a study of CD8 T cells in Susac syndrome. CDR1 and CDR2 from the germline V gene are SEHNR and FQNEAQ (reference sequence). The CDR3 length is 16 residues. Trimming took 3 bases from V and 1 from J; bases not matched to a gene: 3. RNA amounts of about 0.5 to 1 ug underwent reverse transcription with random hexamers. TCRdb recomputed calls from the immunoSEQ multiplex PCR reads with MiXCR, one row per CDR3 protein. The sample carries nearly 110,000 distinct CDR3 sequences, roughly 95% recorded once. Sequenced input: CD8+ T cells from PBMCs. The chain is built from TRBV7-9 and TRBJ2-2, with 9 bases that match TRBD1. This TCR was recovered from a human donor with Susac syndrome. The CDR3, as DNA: TGTGCCAGCAGCTTGCCGGGACAGGGGAACACCGGGGAGCTGTTTTTT. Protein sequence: CASSLPGQGNTGELFF.